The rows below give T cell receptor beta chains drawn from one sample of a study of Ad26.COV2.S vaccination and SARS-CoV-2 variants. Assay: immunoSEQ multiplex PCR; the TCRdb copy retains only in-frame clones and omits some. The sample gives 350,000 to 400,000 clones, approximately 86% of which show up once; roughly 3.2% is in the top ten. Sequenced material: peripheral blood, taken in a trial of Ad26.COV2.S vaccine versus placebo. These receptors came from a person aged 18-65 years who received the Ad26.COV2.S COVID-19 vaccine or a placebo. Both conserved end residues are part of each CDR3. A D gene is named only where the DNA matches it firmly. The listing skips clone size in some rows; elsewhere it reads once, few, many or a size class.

TGTGCCAGCAGCCCTTGGGGCCGCTCCTACGAGCAGTACTTC CASSPWGRSYEQYF once TRBJ2-7 - TRBV5-6
TGTGCCAGCAGCCTTAGGACAGGGATCCCGAATGAGCAGTTCTTC CASSLRTGIPNEQFF - TRBJ2-1 TRBD1 TRBV5-6
TGTGCCAGCAGCTTGCTAGTTTCAACCTACGAGCAGTACTTC CASSLLVSTYEQYF - TRBJ2-7 - TRBV5-5
TGTGCCAGCAGTTTAAATACGGGATCCGGGAACATTCAGTACTTC CASSLNTGSGNIQYF - TRBJ2-4 - TRBV11-2
TGTGCCCGCCCGGAGCAGTACTTC CARPEQYF - TRBJ2-7 - TRBV11-3
TGTGCCAGCAGTTCAGGGGATGGCGGACAGCCCCAGCATTTT CASSSGDGGQPQHF - TRBJ1-5 - TRBV6-2/TRBV6-3
TGTGCCAGCAGTTTACACCGGGACAGGGGAAACGAGCAGTACTTC CASSLHRDRGNEQYF - TRBJ2-7 TRBD1 TRBV6-2/TRBV6-3
TGTGCCAGTAGTATAGGAAGGGGGAAGGTCCAAGAGACCCAGTACTTC CASSIGRGKVQETQYF - TRBJ2-5 - TRBV19
TGTGCCAGTAAGACAGGGGACAACATGAACACTGAAGCTTTCTTT CASKTGDNMNTEAFF - TRBJ1-1 TRBD1 TRBV19
TGTGCCAGCAGCGCCATGGGGTTGTTGACCGACGAGCAGTACTTC CASSAMGLLTDEQYF - TRBJ2-7 - TRBV9
TGTGCCAGCAGCCCCCAACAGGGGATCCCTCTTACCTCCTACGAGCAGTACTTC CASSPQQGIPLTSYEQYF few TRBJ2-7 TRBD1 TRBV5-6
TGTGCCAGCAGTCCTACCAGGACGGAAGAGACCCAGTACTTC CASSPTRTEETQYF - TRBJ2-5 - TRBV2
TGTGCCAGCAGCCAAGGTATCCCGGGCCCTCCACATAGCAATCAGCCCCAGCATTTT CASSQGIPGPPHSNQPQHF - TRBJ1-5 - TRBV3-1/TRBV3-2
TGTGCCAGCAGCGCCGGGACAGCCCGAGGGGTAACTAATGAAAAACTGTTTTTT CASSAGTARGVTNEKLFF - TRBJ1-4 TRBD1 TRBV9
TGCGCCAGCAGCCAATTCGACCGCGCTAAGTTTAACTATGGCTACACCTTC CASSQFDRAKFNYGYTF few TRBJ1-2 - TRBV4-1
TGTGCCAGCAGCTTAGGTCTCCGGGAGCAGTACTTC CASSLGLREQYF once TRBJ2-7 - TRBV5-4
TGTGCCACCAGTGAGCCACAGGGGAGCAATCAGCCCCAGCATTTT CATSEPQGSNQPQHF - TRBJ1-5 TRBD1 TRBV24-1
TGTGCCAGCTCAACCATTGACGGGCCAACTAATGAAAAACTGTTTTTT CASSTIDGPTNEKLFF - TRBJ1-4 - TRBV18
TGTGCCAGCAGCCAAGTGGGAGCGACCCAGTACTTC CASSQVGATQYF - TRBJ2-5 - TRBV14
TGTGCCAGCAGCCAGAGTATCGAAGAGACCCAGTACTTC CASSQSIEETQYF - TRBJ2-5 - TRBV3-1/TRBV3-2
TGCGCCAGCAGCCCCTGGGGGGCGGGGGGACACACAGATACGCAGTATTTT CASSPWGAGGHTDTQYF - TRBJ2-3 TRBD2 TRBV4-1
TGCGCCAGCAGCTTGGAGTCGCAGGGAACAGATACGCAGTATTTT CASSLESQGTDTQYF - TRBJ2-3 - TRBV5-1
TGTGCCAGCAGTCAGCACTATAGCAATCAGCCCCAGCATTTT CASSQHYSNQPQHF - TRBJ1-5 - TRBV6-5
TGTGCCAGCAGTGGAACACGTGGGAGCTCCTACAATGAGCAGTTCTTC CASSGTRGSSYNEQFF - TRBJ2-1 - TRBV6-6
TGTGCCAGCTCACCAGCTAGCCAAAACATTCAGTACTTC CASSPASQNIQYF - TRBJ2-4 - TRBV18
TGTGCCAGCAGTGCCCAGACAGGGCCAGCAGATGAGCAGTTCTTC CASSAQTGPADEQFF - TRBJ2-1 TRBD1 TRBV25-1
TGTGCCTGGAGTGCAGGCGACAGGGTCGTCAACACCATATATTTT CAWSAGDRVVNTIYF - TRBJ1-3 TRBD1 TRBV30
TGTGCCAGCAGTTTTGCCTTGGGGGCTGGCTACACCTTC CASSFALGAGYTF - TRBJ1-2 - TRBV12-3/TRBV12-4
TGTGCCAGCAGTCCACAAAGGGGACTAGCGGGGGTCTACGAGCAGTACTTC CASSPQRGLAGVYEQYF - TRBJ2-7 TRBD2 TRBV6-6
TGTGCCAGCAGCCCCGGGACACCGAATGAAAAACTGTTTTTT CASSPGTPNEKLFF - TRBJ1-4 - TRBV11-2
TGTGCCAGCAGTCCCGGGATGATGGCGACTGAAGCTTTCTTT CASSPGMMATEAFF - TRBJ1-1 - TRBV27
TGTGCCACCAGCAGAGACCGAGCGGGGGCCCGCACAGATACGCAGTATTTT CATSRDRAGARTDTQYF - TRBJ2-3 TRBD2 TRBV15
TGTGCCAGCAGTGAGATAGGACGGGGAAAATCTGGAAACACCATATATTTT CASSEIGRGKSGNTIYF - TRBJ1-3 - TRBV2
TGCGCCAGCAGCCAAGAATTCAGCGGGGGGACAGATACGCAGTATTTT CASSQEFSGGTDTQYF - TRBJ2-3 TRBD2 TRBV4-1
TGTGCCAGCAGCCCCGACTACCAGAGCTCCTACAATGAGCAGTTCTTC CASSPDYQSSYNEQFF - TRBJ2-1 - TRBV11-2
TGCGCCAGCAGCTTGGCCGGGACAGGGGTGATGGAGACCCAGTACTTC CASSLAGTGVMETQYF - TRBJ2-5 TRBD1 TRBV5-1
TGTGCCAGCGCCTTAGAGGGAGGGATGATGGTGGGCTATGGCTACACCTTC CASALEGGMMVGYGYTF - TRBJ1-2 - TRBV5-5
TGTGCCAGCAGTTCCTCCGGGACAGGGCTGGATGAGCAGTTCTTC CASSSSGTGLDEQFF - TRBJ2-1 TRBD1 TRBV6-5
TGTGCCAGCAGCTCCCCCGGGACAGACTCCTACGAGCAGTACTTC CASSSPGTDSYEQYF - TRBJ2-7 TRBD1 TRBV7-9
TGTGCCAGCAGCTTAGATTCCCAGCCCCAGCATTTT CASSLDSQPQHF once TRBJ1-5 - TRBV7-9
TGTGCCAGTAGTATAGATCCGCGGGGGCGTGAAAAACTGTTTTTT CASSIDPRGREKLFF - TRBJ1-4 - TRBV19
TGTGCCACCGCCGCTAGCTCGTTAACTGAAGCTTTCTTT CATAASSLTEAFF - TRBJ1-1 - TRBV24-1
TGTGCCATCCCATGGGGCGGACAGGCCCGATACGAGCAGTACTTC CAIPWGGQARYEQYF - TRBJ2-7 TRBD1 TRBV6-4
TGCGCCAGCAGCTCGAATACGGACAATGAAAAACTGTTTTTT CASSSNTDNEKLFF - TRBJ1-4 - TRBV5-1
TGCGCCAGCAGCCAAGCCACCGGGACAGGTGGAACAGATACGCAGTATTTT CASSQATGTGGTDTQYF - TRBJ2-3 TRBD1 TRBV5-1